This T cell receptor beta chain was observed in a study of blood T cells in healthy people across ages. Findings and limits, study-wide: With age, beta diversity per million T cells declined roughly linearly, significantly by 30 to 40.

The second PCR ran about 6 to 11 cycles with a sample-barcoded 5' primer and J-beta primers. Each cDNA molecule was tagged by a template-switch adaptor with 12 random nucleotides. There were at least 2.5 million CDR3-containing paired-end reads obtained from each sample. MiXCR, run by TCRdb on the 5' RACE reads, gives a single entry per CDR3 protein. The data show around 900,000 distinct CDR3 sequences, less than 35% seen once. Germline V gene data show CDR1 as SGHAT and CDR2 as FQNNGV. V was clipped by 5 bases and J by 3 bases, with 16 bases between them. This CDR3 is 15 amino acids long. In its sample, this clonotype was seen many times. Antigen specificity is unknown.

The chain uses TRBV11-2 and TRBJ1-2; D is possibly TRBD1 (6 bases). The clonotype originates from a woman older than 75 in good health. The sample taken for sequencing was blood. In nucleotides, the CDR3 is TGTGCCAGCAGCGCATCCGGGACACCATACTATGGCTACACCTTC. This encodes CASSASGTPYYGYTF.